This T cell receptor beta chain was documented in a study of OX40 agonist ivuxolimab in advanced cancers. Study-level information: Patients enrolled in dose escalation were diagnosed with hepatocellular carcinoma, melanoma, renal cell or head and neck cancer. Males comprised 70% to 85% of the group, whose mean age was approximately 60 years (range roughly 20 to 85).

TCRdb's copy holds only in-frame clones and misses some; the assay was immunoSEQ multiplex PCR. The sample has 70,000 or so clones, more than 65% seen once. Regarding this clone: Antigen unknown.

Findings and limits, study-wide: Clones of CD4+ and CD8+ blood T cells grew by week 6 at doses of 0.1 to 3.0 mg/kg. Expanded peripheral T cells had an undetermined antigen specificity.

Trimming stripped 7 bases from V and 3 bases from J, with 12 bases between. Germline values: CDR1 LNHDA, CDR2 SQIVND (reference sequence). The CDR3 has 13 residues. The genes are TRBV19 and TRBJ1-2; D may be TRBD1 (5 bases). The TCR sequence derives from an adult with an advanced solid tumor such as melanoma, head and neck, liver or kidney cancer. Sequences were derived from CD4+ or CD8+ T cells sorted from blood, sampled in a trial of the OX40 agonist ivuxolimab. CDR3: CASTQQDYYGYTF. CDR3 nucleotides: TGTGCCAGTACCCAACAGGACTACTATGGCTACACCTTC.